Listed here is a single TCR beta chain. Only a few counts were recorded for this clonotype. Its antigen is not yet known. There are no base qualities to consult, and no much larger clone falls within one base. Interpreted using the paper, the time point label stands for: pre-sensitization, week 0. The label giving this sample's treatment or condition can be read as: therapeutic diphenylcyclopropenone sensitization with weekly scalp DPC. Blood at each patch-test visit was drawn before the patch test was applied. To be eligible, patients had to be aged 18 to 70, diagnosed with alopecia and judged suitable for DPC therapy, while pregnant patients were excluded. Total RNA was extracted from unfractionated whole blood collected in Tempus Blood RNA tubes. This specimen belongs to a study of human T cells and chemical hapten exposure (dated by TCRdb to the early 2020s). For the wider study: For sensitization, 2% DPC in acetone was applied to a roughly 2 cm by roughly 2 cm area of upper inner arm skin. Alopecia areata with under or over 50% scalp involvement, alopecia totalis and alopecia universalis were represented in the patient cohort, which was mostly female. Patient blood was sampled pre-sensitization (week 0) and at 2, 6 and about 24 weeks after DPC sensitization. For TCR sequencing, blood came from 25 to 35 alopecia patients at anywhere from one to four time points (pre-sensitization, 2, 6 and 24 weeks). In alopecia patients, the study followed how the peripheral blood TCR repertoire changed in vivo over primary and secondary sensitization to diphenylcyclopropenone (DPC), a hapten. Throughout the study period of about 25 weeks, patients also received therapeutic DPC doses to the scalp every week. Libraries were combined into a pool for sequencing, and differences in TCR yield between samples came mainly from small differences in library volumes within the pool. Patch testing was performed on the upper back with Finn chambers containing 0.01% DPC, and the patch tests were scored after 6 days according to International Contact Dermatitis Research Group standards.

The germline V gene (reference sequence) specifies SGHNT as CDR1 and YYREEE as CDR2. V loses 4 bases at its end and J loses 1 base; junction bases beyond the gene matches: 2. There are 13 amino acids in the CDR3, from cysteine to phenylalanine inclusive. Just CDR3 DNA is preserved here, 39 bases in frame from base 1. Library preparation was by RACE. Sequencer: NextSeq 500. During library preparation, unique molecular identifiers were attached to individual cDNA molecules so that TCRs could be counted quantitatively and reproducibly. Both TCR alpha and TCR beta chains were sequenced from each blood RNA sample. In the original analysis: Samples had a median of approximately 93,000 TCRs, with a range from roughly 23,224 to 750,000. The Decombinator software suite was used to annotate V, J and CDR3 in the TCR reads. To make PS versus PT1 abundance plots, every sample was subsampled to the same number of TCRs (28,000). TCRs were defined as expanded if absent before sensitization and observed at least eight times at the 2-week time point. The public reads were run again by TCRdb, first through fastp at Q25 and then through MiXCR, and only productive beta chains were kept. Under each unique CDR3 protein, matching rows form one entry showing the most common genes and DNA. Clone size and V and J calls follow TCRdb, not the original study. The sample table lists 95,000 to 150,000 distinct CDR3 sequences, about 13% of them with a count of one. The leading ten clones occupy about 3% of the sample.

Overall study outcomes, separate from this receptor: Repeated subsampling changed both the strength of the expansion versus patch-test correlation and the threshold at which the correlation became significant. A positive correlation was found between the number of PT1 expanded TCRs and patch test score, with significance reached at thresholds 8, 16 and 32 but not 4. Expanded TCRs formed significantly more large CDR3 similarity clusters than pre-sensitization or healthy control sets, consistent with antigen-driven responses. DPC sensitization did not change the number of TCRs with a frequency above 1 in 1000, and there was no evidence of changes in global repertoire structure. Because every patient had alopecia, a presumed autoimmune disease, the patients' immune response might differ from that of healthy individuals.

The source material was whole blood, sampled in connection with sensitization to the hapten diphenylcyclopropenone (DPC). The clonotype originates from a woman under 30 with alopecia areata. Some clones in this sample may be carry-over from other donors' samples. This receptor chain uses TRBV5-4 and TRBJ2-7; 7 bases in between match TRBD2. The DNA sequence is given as TGTGCCAGCAGCACTAGCGAGTCCTACGAGCAGTACTTC. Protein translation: CASSTSESYEQYF.